The 32 T cell receptor beta chains given below trace back to one sample, sequenced in a study of PD-1 blockade in mismatch repair-deficient tumors. Sequenced by immunoSEQ multiplex PCR; TCRdb stores in-frame clones only, minus some. The sample lists approximately 100,000 clones, 70% to 85% occurring once. This material consisted of peripheral blood, taken roughly eight months after starting pembrolizumab. These receptors all come from an adult with mismatch repair-deficient cancer.

The gene calls are TRBV7-9 and TRBJ1-2, with TRBD1 matching over 7 bases. The germline V gene encodes CDR1 SEHNR and CDR2 FQNEAQ (reference sequence). V shed 5 bases and J 4 bases; nucleotides not matched to a gene: 7. This CDR3 comprises 14 residues. In DNA form, the CDR3 reads TGTGCCAGCAGCCTAGGACAGGCTGGCTATGGCTACACCTTC. Translation: CASSLGQAGYGYTF.

This chain connects TRBV5-1 to TRBJ1-4, with TRBD1 identical over 7 bases. This CDR3 spans 18 amino acids. The V segment lost 4 bases and the J segment 0 bases; nucleotides outside the gene matches: 12. Germline V CDR1 and CDR2: SGHRS, YFSETQ. CDR3 residues: CASSGGDRTEPTNEKLFF. In DNA form, the CDR3 reads TGCGCCAGCAGCGGGGGGGACAGAACCGAACCAACTAATGAAAAACTGTTTTTT.

The chain employs TRBV18 and TRBJ2-2; D is perhaps TRBD1 (5 bases). The CDR3 has 14 residues. Trimming removed 3 bases at V and 1 base at J, with 6 bases between. In germline, CDR1 is KGHSH, CDR2 LQKENI. The CDR3 nucleotides are TGTGCCAGCTCACCGGGGCGGAACACCGGGGAGCTGTTTTTT. Translated: CASSPGRNTGELFF.

The V and J genes are TRBV9 and TRBJ2-3; maybe TRBD2 (5 bases). This CDR3 region has 14 residues. CDR1 and CDR2 (germline): SGDLS, YYNGEE. Trimming pared 4 bases from V and 0 bases from J, leaving 9 bases between. CDR3: CASSPGLSTDTQYF. In DNA form, the CDR3 reads TGTGCCAGCAGCCCAGGACTGAGCACAGATACGCAGTATTTT.

This clone was seen a handful of times. The V call is TRBV5-1, the J call TRBJ2-5; 16 bases agree with TRBD2. The CDR3 is made up of 17 amino acids. After removal of 2 bases from V and 4 bases from J, the junction contained 5 bases not matched to a gene. CDR1 is SGHRS and CDR2 is YFSETQ in the germline V gene. DNA of the CDR3: TGCGCCAGCAGCTTCGCGGGACTAGCGGGAGGGTCAGAGACCCAGTACTTC. Encoded protein: CASSFAGLAGGSETQYF.

V usage is TRBV9 and J usage is TRBJ2-1; no clear D gene. Trimming cost V 0 bases and J 6 bases, with 10 bases left between them. The CDR3 is 14 amino acids. CDR1 and CDR2 (germline): SGDLS, YYNGEE. The chain's CDR3 is CASSVVGSSNEQFF. The CDR3 DNA is TGTGCCAGCAGCGTAGTTGGGTCGTCCAATGAGCAGTTCTTC.

The chain links TRBV6-1 to TRBJ2-3, with 9 nucleotides matching TRBD1. The germline V gene encodes CDR1 MNHNS and CDR2 SASEGT. V lost 2 bases and J lost 4; bases outside the gene matches: 7. The CDR3 loop spans 16 amino acids. The CDR3, as DNA: TGTGCCAGCAGTGAAAGGAGGACAGGGGATTCAGATACGCAGTATTTT. Its translation: CASSERRTGDSDTQYF.

The V gene is TRBV28, the J gene TRBJ1-1; D unresolved. The CDR3 length is 13 residues. Trimming shortened V by 5 bases and J by 10 bases, and 17 bases separated the two germline ends. The germline V gene has CDR1 MDHEN and CDR2 SYDVKM. As DNA, the CDR3 is TGTGCCAGCAGTCCAAGCCCCCCACGTGGAGCTTTCTTT. Translated, it gives CASSPSPPRGAFF.

This chain connects TRBV4-1 to TRBJ1-1; 8 bases match TRBD1. The CDR3 runs to 14 residues. The junction had 1 base not matched to a gene; V was cut back by 0 bases and J by 4 bases. From germline, CDR1 is MGHRA and CDR2 YSYEKL. The CDR3 sequence is CASSQDDRGTEAFF. CDR3 bases: TGCGCCAGCAGCCAAGATGACAGGGGCACTGAAGCTTTCTTT.

The chain carries TRBV15 and TRBJ2-1, with 7 bases matching TRBD2. CDR1 is LNHNV, CDR2 YYDKDF, per germline (reference sequence). Trimming took 5 bases from V and 7 from J; bases not matched to a gene: 11. There are 15 residues in the CDR3. The CDR3 loop reads CATSPGSLRGNEQFF. As DNA, the CDR3 is TGTGCCACCAGCCCCGGGTCTTTGCGGGGGAATGAGCAGTTCTTC. The variable domain in full, completed from reference TRBV15 and TRBJ2-1, reads DAMVIQNPRYQVTQFGKPVTLSCSQTLNHNVMYWYQQKSSQAPKLLFHYYDKDFNNEADTPDNFQSRRPNTSFCFLDIRSPGLGDTAMYLCATSPGSLRGNEQFFGPGTRLTVL.

CDR3 region: CASSNPAVHSYEQYF. The CDR3 DNA follows: TGTGCCAGCAGCAACCCGGCGGTGCACTCCTACGAGCAGTACTTC. V and J are TRBV5-4 and TRBJ2-7, with D unresolved. Germline-derived CDR1 and CDR2 are SGHNT and YYREEE (reference sequence). V was cut by 4 bases and J by 0 bases, with 14 bases left in between. The length of the CDR3 is 15 residues. The whole variable domain, remainder taken from reference TRBV5-4 and TRBJ2-7, is ETGVTQSPTHLIKTRGQQVTLRCSSQSGHNTVSWYQQALGQGPQFIFQYYREEENGRGNFPPRFSGLQFPNYSSELNVNALELDDSALYLCASSNPAVHSYEQYFGPGTRLTVT.

The V and J genes are TRBV15 and TRBJ1-1; D not certain. Germline V gene data show CDR1 as LNHNV and CDR2 as YYDKDF (reference sequence). V lost 1 base to trimming and J lost 2 bases, with 14 bases between them. The CDR3 has 16 amino acids. CDR3 sequence reads: CATSRARFGSNTEAFF. The CDR3 DNA reads TGTGCCACCAGCAGAGCCCGGTTCGGGTCAAACACTGAAGCTTTCTTT.

The genes are TRBV30 and TRBJ1-2, with D tentatively TRBD1 (5 bases). The V end lost 5 bases, the J end lost 6 bases, and 22 bases lay between the germline ends. The CDR3 has 15 residues. Looked up from germline, CDR1 is GTSNPN and CDR2 is SVGIG (reference sequence). The CDR3 protein is CAWQLEGYPLHGYTF. CDR3 nucleotide sequence: TGTGCCTGGCAATTAGAGGGGTACCCTCTTCATGGCTACACCTTC.

The genes are TRBV6-6 and TRBJ2-3; D ambiguous. The germline V and J ends were trimmed by 1 base and 3 bases, with 8 bases remaining between them. Germline V lookup: CDR1 MNHNY, CDR2 SVGAGI (reference sequence). There are 14 residues in the CDR3. The CDR3 coding sequence is TGTGCCAGCAGTTACTTGTGGGGAACAGATACGCAGTATTTT. It specifies CASSYLWGTDTQYF.

This clone was seen once. This chain links TRBV5-6 with TRBJ2-2; 8 bases agree with TRBD1. Germline assignment: CDR1 SGHDT and CDR2 YYEEEE. Trimming at V came to 6 bases and at J to 2 bases, leaving 12 bases not matched to a gene. The CDR3 is made up of 17 amino acids. The CDR3 reads CASTSLGTGDNTGELFF. The CDR3 DNA sequence: TGTGCCAGCACATCACTCGGGACAGGTGACAACACCGGGGAGCTGTTTTTT.

The chain carries TRBV5-4 and TRBJ1-2; TRBD1 is a possible D gene (5 bases). The germline V gene encodes CDR1 SGHNT and CDR2 YYREEE (reference sequence). The CDR3 runs to 17 residues. The germline V and J ends were trimmed by 4 bases and 4 bases, with 23 bases remaining between them. CDR3 in DNA: TGTGCCAGCAGCCCGGGGACGGGCCGGAGGTTCGCCTATGGCTACACCTTC. The encoded protein is CASSPGTGRRFAYGYTF.

The sample holds many counts of this clone. This chain links TRBV5-1 with TRBJ2-1, with a tentative D call TRBD2 (6 bases). The CDR3 has 17 amino acids. Deletions cut 8 bases from V and 3 bases from J, with 24 bases between. CDR1 and CDR2 from the germline V gene are SGHRS and YFSETQ. The CDR3 nucleotides read TGCGCCAGTGGGGGGTCACAGAGGGCGGGAATCTACAATGAGCAGTTCTTC. As protein: CASGGSQRAGIYNEQFF.

The rearrangement links TRBV19 to TRBJ2-3; D uncertain. Germline CDR1 is LNHDA and CDR2 is SQIVND (reference sequence). V lost 10 bases, J lost 0 bases, and 11 bases lay in between. The CDR3 consists of 13 residues. The CDR3 DNA reads as TGTGCCACCCAACATGCTAGCACAGATACGCAGTATTTT. Protein sequence: CATQHASTDTQYF.

CDR3 sequence: CASSPDRNQPQHF. As DNA, the CDR3 is TGTGCCAGCAGCCCGGACAGGAATCAGCCCCAGCATTTT. V is TRBV5-4 and J is TRBJ1-5; 7 bases align to TRBD1. The CDR3 has 13 amino acids. In germline, CDR1 is SGHNT, CDR2 YYREEE (reference sequence). V lost 4 bases, J lost 4 bases, and 2 bases stayed unmatched.

There are a few counts of this clone. This sequence joins TRBV29-1 and TRBJ1-2; no firm D call. CDR3 length: 12 amino acids. The V gene's germline CDR1 is SQVTM and CDR2 ANQGSEA. Trimming pared 6 bases from V and 8 bases from J, leaving 16 bases between. The CDR3: CSVPDGPGGYTF. CDR3 DNA: TGCAGCGTCCCCGACGGGCCGGGCGGCTACACCTTC.

Only one count was recorded for this clone. The rearrangement links TRBV18 to TRBJ1-1; D unresolved. The V end lost 3 bases, the J end lost 0 bases, and 8 bases lay between the germline ends. This CDR3 has 14 residues. In germline, CDR1 is KGHSH, CDR2 LQKENI. The DNA for the CDR3 is TGTGCCAGCTCACCTTTTCCCGTGAACACTGAAGCTTTCTTT. Its protein is CASSPFPVNTEAFF.

This clone was recorded once. V and J are TRBV5-6 and TRBJ2-1; the match to TRBD2 covers 10 bases. CDR3 length: 13 residues. From germline, CDR1 is SGHDT and CDR2 YYEEEE. With V trimmed by 6 bases and J by 6 bases, 3 bases remained unmatched. The CDR3 is CASTSGSFNEQFF. CDR3 nucleotides: TGTGCCAGCACTAGCGGGAGTTTCAATGAGCAGTTCTTC.

The chain recombines TRBV16 with TRBJ2-1, with D possibly TRBD2 on 6 matching bases. Germline values: CDR1 KGHSY, CDR2 FQNENV. V was cut by 6 bases and J by 6 bases, with 12 bases left in between. The CDR3 sequence is 13 residues long. CDR3 nucleotide sequence: TGTGCCAGCAGTATGACTAGTGTCAATGAGCAGTTCTTC. This gives the protein CASSMTSVNEQFF. Supplemented by reference TRBV16 and TRBJ2-1, the full variable domain reads GEEVAQTPKHLVRGEGQKAKLYCAPIKGHSYVFWYQQVLKNEFKFLISFQNENVFDETGMPKERFSAKCLPNSPCSLEIQATKLEDSAVYFCASSMTSVNEQFFGPGTRLTVL.

This chain links TRBV29-1 with TRBJ2-2; weak D call: TRBD2 (6 bases). Germline V lookup: CDR1 SQVTM, CDR2 ANQGSEA. Deletions cut 5 bases from V and 6 bases from J, with 16 bases between. The CDR3 contains 14 residues. The chain's CDR3 is CSVRSGLRAGELFF. DNA for the CDR3: TGCAGCGTTAGGAGCGGACTAAGGGCCGGGGAGCTGTTTTTT.

The J gene is TRBJ2-1, the V gene TRBV7-3; 7 bases agree with TRBD2. The CDR3 is 15 amino acids. CDR1 is SGHTA and CDR2 is FQGTGA in the germline V gene. Unmatched junction bases numbered 8, after V lost 5 bases and J lost 4 bases. The CDR3 nucleotides read TGTGCCAGCAGCCCTCAAGCGGGGATGTACAATGAGCAGTTCTTC. Amino acid sequence: CASSPQAGMYNEQFF.

J is TRBJ1-2 and V is TRBV15, with D unclear. Trimming removed 0 bases from V and 2 bases from J, with 7 bases in between. Germline CDR1 reads LNHNV; CDR2 reads YYDKDF (reference sequence). The CDR3 loop spans 14 amino acids. This CDR3 is CATSRDRQNYGYTF. Written as DNA, the CDR3 is TGTGCCACCAGCAGAGATAGACAAAACTATGGCTACACCTTC.

The V call is TRBV18, the J call TRBJ2-7, with 9 bases lining up with TRBD1. The CDR3 length is 16 residues. Germline V gene data show CDR1 as KGHSH and CDR2 as LQKENI. V shed 0 bases, J shed 2 bases, and the junction held 5 bases outside the gene matches. The CDR3 DNA sequence: TGTGCCAGCTCACCACCTCGCGGGACAGGGCCCTACGAGCAGTACTTC. Translation: CASSPPRGTGPYEQYF.

The chain combines TRBV11-2 with TRBJ2-3; 10 positions match TRBD2. J gave up 0 bases and V 5 bases, and 2 bases lay outside the gene matches. The CDR3 contains 15 residues. The germline V gene encodes CDR1 SGHAT and CDR2 FQNNGV. CDR3 in amino acids: CASSVTSGSTDTQYF. The CDR3 DNA reads TGTGCCAGCAGCGTGACTAGCGGGAGCACAGATACGCAGTATTTT. Full variable domain (missing parts from reference TRBV11-2 and TRBJ2-3): EAGVAQSPRYKIIEKRQSVAFWCNPISGHATLYWYQQILGQGPKLLIQFQNNGVVDDSQLPKDRFSAERLKGVDSTLKIQPAKLEDSAVYLCASSVTSGSTDTQYFGPGTRLTVL.

The CDR3 sequence: CASREDRGITDTQYF. The CDR3 DNA is TGTGCCAGCAGGGAGGACAGGGGGATCACAGATACGCAGTATTTT. The genes are TRBV7-2 and TRBJ2-3, with 10 positions matching TRBD1. The ends lost 6 bases at V and 2 bases at J; junction bases unmatched: 5. Germline V CDR1 and CDR2: SGHTA, FQGNSA. The CDR3 is 15 amino acids. The whole variable domain, remainder taken from reference TRBV7-2 and TRBJ2-3, is GAGVSQSPSNKVTEKGKDVELRCDPISGHTALYWYRQSLGQGLEFLIYFQGNSAPDKSGLPSDRFSAERTGGSVSTLTIQRTQQEDSAVYLCASREDRGITDTQYFGPGTRLTVL.

V and J are TRBV18 and TRBJ1-5; D not certain. The V end was cut by 1 base, the J end by 2 bases, with 6 bases between. The CDR3 has 14 amino acids. Germline V lookup: CDR1 KGHSH, CDR2 LQKENI. The CDR3 is CASSPRPGNQPQHF. In DNA form, the CDR3 reads TGTGCCAGCTCACCACGCCCGGGCAATCAGCCCCAGCATTTT. The full variable domain, completed using reference TRBV18 and TRBJ1-5, is NAGVMQNPRHLVRRRGQEARLRCSPMKGHSHVYWYRQLPEEGLKFMVYLQKENIIDESGMPKERFSAEFPKEGPSILRIQQVVRGDSAAYFCASSPRPGNQPQHFGDGTRLSIL.

V gene TRBV18 combines with J gene TRBJ2-7, with D uncertain. From germline, CDR1 is KGHSH and CDR2 LQKENI. The CDR3 is 14 amino acids. The V and J ends lost 0 bases and 3 bases respectively, with 9 bases between them. This chain's CDR3 is CASSPPASLYEQYF. CDR3 in DNA: TGTGCCAGCTCACCACCCGCCTCTCTCTACGAGCAGTACTTC.

J is TRBJ2-2 and V is TRBV5-1; 11 bases line up with TRBD2. CDR1 and CDR2 from the germline V gene are SGHRS and YFSETQ. V was clipped by 4 bases and J by 2 bases; unmatched bases: 7. The CDR3 is made up of 17 amino acids. As DNA, the CDR3 is TGCGCCAGCAGCCAACGAACTAGCGGGAGAAACACCGGGGAGCTGTTTTTT. This codes for CASSQRTSGRNTGELFF.